This TCR beta chain came from a study of control samples from healthy donors and cancer patients. Sequencing used immunoSEQ multiplex PCR; TCRdb keeps in-frame clones, though not all of them. The table records 130,000 to 150,000 clones, 91% of them present only once. The CDR3 consists of 15 residues. V shed 4 bases, J shed 2 bases, and the junction held 8 bases outside the gene matches. Looked up from germline, CDR1 is SGHDT and CDR2 is YYEEEE. The chain links TRBV5-6 to TRBJ1-2; 7 nucleotides align to TRBD1. The sequenced sample was blood. This clonotype originated in a man aged 25-40 years in good health. The CDR3 spells CASSPRDRYNYGYTF. The CDR3 bases are TGTGCCAGCAGCCCCCGGGACAGATACAACTATGGCTACACCTTC.